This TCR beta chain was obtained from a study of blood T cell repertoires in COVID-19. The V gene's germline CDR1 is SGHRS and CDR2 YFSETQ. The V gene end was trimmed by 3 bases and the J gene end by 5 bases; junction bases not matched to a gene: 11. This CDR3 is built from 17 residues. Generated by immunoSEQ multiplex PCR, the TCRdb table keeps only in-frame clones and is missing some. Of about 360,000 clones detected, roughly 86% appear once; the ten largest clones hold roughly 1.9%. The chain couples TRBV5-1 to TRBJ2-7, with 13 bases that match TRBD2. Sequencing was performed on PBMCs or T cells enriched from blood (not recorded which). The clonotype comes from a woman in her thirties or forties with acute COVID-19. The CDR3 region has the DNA TGCGCCAGCAGCTCACTAGCGGGGGGGCCGGAATCCCACGAGCAGTACTTC. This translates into CASSSLAGGPESHEQYF.